This is a list of T cell receptor beta chains from one sample in a study of beta chain features in type 1 diabetes. Measured with immunoSEQ multiplex PCR; TCRdb has only the in-frame clones, and not every one. The table has 150,000 to 180,000 clones, about 9.3% seen once. Sequenced: central memory CD4+ T cells from blood. These receptors all stem from a young man with type 1 diabetes. The CDR3 runs from the conserved cysteine through the conserved F or W. D genes are given only for firm matches. Size is stated for part of the rows, as once, few or many counts, or as a class when the clone is expanded.

NA,few,TRBJ1-2,TRBV28,CASGTGEHGYTF,TGTGCCAGCGGAACGGGGGAACATGGCTACACCTTC
TRBD1,few,TRBJ2-5,TRBV19,CASSVRTGIQETQYF,TGTGCCAGTAGTGTCCGGACAGGGATCCAAGAGACCCAGTACTTC
TRBD2,NA,TRBJ2-7,TRBV5-6,CASSFTGGEQYF,TGTGCCAGCAGCTTTACGGGGGGGGAGCAGTACTTC
NA,few,TRBJ2-6,TRBV29-1,CSVDWPSGANVLTF,TGCAGCGTTGATTGGCCCTCTGGGGCCAACGTCCTGACTTTC
TRBD1,NA,TRBJ1-1,TRBV27,CASSLSQGAGTEAFF,TGTGCCAGCAGTTTATCACAGGGGGCGGGCACTGAAGCTTTCTTT
NA,NA,TRBJ2-3,TRBV27,CASSLKAGDTQYF,TGTGCCAGCAGTTTAAAAGCGGGAGATACGCAGTATTTT
NA,few,TRBJ2-7,TRBV15,CATSRVVSGEEQYF,TGTGCCACCAGCAGAGTGGTTTCGGGGGAAGAGCAGTACTTC
NA,NA,TRBJ2-3,TRBV4-2,CASSQAAGSSTDTQYF,TGTGCCAGCAGCCAAGCCGCGGGTTCTAGCACAGATACGCAGTATTTT
NA,NA,TRBJ1-5,TRBV19,CASSIGQNQPQHF,TGTGCCAGTAGTATTGGACAGAATCAGCCCCAGCATTTT
NA,NA,TRBJ2-3,TRBV7-2,CASRTDFGSDTQYF,TGTGCCAGCAGGACAGATTTTGGTTCAGATACGCAGTATTTT
NA,NA,TRBJ1-1,TRBV11-1,CASSPRASPRNTEAFF,TGTGCCAGCAGCCCCAGGGCCAGCCCGCGGAACACTGAAGCTTTCTTT
NA,few,TRBJ2-1,TRBV18,CASSPQGSPYNEQFF,TGTGCCAGCTCACCGCAGGGGAGCCCCTACAATGAGCAGTTCTTC
TRBD1,NA,TRBJ2-7,TRBV18,CASSLGTERDEQYF,TGTGCCAGCTCACTAGGGACAGAGAGGGACGAGCAGTACTTC
NA,NA,TRBJ2-3,TRBV18,CASSPTRSTDTQYF,TGTGCCAGCTCACCGACACGGAGCACAGATACGCAGTATTTT
TRBD2,few,TRBJ2-7,TRBV28,CASSLDRTSGSVGSYEQYF,TGTGCCAGCAGTCTAGACCGGACTAGCGGGAGTGTTGGCTCCTACGAGCAGTACTTC
TRBD1,NA,TRBJ1-4,TRBV27,CASSSPTGIEKLFF,TGTGCCAGCAGTTCGCCGACAGGGATTGAAAAACTGTTTTTT
TRBD2,few,TRBJ2-1,TRBV2,CASRTGTSYEQFF,TGTGCCAGCAGGACCGGGACTAGCTATGAGCAGTTCTTC
TRBD2,few,TRBJ2-1,TRBV10-3,CAISDSGSEQFF,TGTGCCATCAGTGATAGCGGGAGTGAGCAGTTCTTC
TRBD1,NA,TRBJ1-2,TRBV30,CAWRDPRDRGRGYGYTF,TGTGCCTGGAGGGACCCCCGGGACAGGGGGCGAGGCTATGGCTACACCTTC
TRBD1,few,TRBJ2-7,TRBV6-5,CASSYSIWTGGEQYF,TGTGCCAGCAGTTACTCGATTTGGACAGGGGGCGAGCAGTACTTC
NA,few,TRBJ1-2,TRBV11-2,CASSRGYGYTF,TGTGCCAGCAGCAGGGGCTATGGCTACACCTTC
TRBD1,few,TRBJ2-7,TRBV19,CASSRRTGSAYEQYF,TGTGCCAGTAGTCGACGGACAGGTTCTGCCTACGAGCAGTACTTC
NA,NA,TRBJ2-1,TRBV11-2,CASSLVQYPNEQFF,TGTGCCAGCAGCTTGGTACAATACCCCAATGAGCAGTTCTTC
TRBD1,NA,TRBJ1-2,TRBV7-3,CASSLQAQGASNYGYTF,TGTGCCAGCAGCTTACAGGCCCAGGGGGCTTCTAACTATGGCTACACCTTC
TRBD2,NA,TRBJ2-4,TRBV28,CASNGRPKNIQYF,TGTGCCTCAAACGGGAGGCCCAAAAACATTCAGTACTTC
NA,few,TRBJ1-2,TRBV18,CASSPIPLGGESYGYTF,TGTGCCAGCTCACCAATACCTCTTGGGGGCGAGTCCTATGGCTACACCTTC
NA,NA,TRBJ1-1,TRBV5-1,CASSLGAQAEAFF,TGCGCCAGCAGCTTGGGGGCTCAGGCTGAAGCTTTCTTT
TRBD2,few,TRBJ2-2,TRBV27,CASTSGVNTGELFF,TGTGCCAGTACTAGCGGGGTAAACACCGGGGAGCTGTTTTTT
TRBD2,NA,TRBJ2-5,TRBV7-2,CASSSLAGGKETQYF,TGTGCCAGCAGCTCCCTAGCGGGAGGCAAAGAGACCCAGTACTTC
TRBD1,NA,TRBJ1-1,TRBV19,CASTLRTRGLSGLEAFF,TGTGCCAGTACCCTCCGGACCAGGGGGCTTTCTGGTCTTGAAGCTTTCTTT
TRBD2,NA,TRBJ2-7,TRBV5-1,CASSLVSGIYYEQYF,TGCGCCAGCAGCTTGGTAAGCGGGATCTACTACGAGCAGTACTTC
TRBD1,NA,TRBJ2-5,TRBV5-1,CASSEQGAGETQYF,TGCGCCAGCAGCGAACAGGGGGCAGGAGAGACCCAGTACTTC
NA,few,TRBJ2-7,TRBV19,CASSRLGVRYEQYF,TGTGCCAGTAGTAGACTAGGGGTCCGCTACGAGCAGTACTTC
NA,few,TRBJ2-3,TRBV12-5,CASGLGTDYTDTQYF,TGTGCTAGTGGTTTGGGGACAGACTACACAGATACGCAGTATTTT
NA,few,TRBJ1-2,TRBV4-2,CASSQVDYGYTF,TGTGCCAGCAGCCAAGTAGACTATGGCTACACCTTC
NA,few,TRBJ1-1,TRBV5-1,CASSLKRGDTEAFF,TGCGCCAGCAGCCTAAAAAGGGGCGACACTGAAGCTTTCTTT
TRBD2,NA,TRBJ2-7,TRBV6-6,CASSYAGGDEQYF,TGTGCCAGCAGTTACGCCGGGGGGGACGAGCAGTACTTC
NA,few,TRBJ2-5,TRBV19,CASSVRDTQETQYF,TGTGCCAGTAGTGTCCGGGACACACAAGAGACCCAGTACTTC
NA,NA,TRBJ2-3,TRBV2,CASSDRWRTDTQYF,TGTGCCAGCAGTGACCGCTGGCGCACAGATACGCAGTATTTT
TRBD1,NA,TRBJ2-7,TRBV28,CASSFPQGRYEQYF,TGTGCCAGCAGTTTCCCACAGGGGCGGTACGAGCAGTACTTC
NA,few,TRBJ2-3,TRBV28,CASSPAGQSTDTQYF,TGTGCCAGCAGTCCGGCAGGACAGAGCACAGATACGCAGTATTTT
NA,few,TRBJ2-2,TRBV27,CASRFSLRVGELFF,TGTGCCAGCAGGTTTTCCCTGAGAGTGGGGGAGCTGTTTTTT
NA,NA,TRBJ2-7,TRBV21-1,CASSRSRLAFIYEQYF,TGTGCCAGCAGCCGCTCTCGGCTAGCCTTCATTTACGAGCAGTACTTC
NA,few,TRBJ2-7,TRBV28,CASSLPRYEQYF,TGTGCCAGCAGTTTACCCCGCTACGAGCAGTACTTC
TRBD2,few,TRBJ2-1,TRBV7-2,CASSLDGRGRLEQFF,TGTGCCAGCAGCTTAGACGGGAGGGGCCGGCTCGAGCAGTTCTTC
TRBD1,few,TRBJ1-2,TRBV28,CASSFPQFRDRGRGGYTF,TGTGCCAGCAGTTTTCCTCAATTCCGGGACAGGGGGCGAGGAGGCTACACCTTC
TRBD2,NA,TRBJ2-7,TRBV28,CASSIPGGPYEQYF,TGTGCCAGCAGTATCCCGGGAGGGCCCTACGAGCAGTACTTC
NA,NA,TRBJ2-5,TRBV10-3,CAISDEGETQYF,TGTGCCATCAGTGATGAGGGAGAGACCCAGTACTTC
NA,few,TRBJ2-5,TRBV7-2,CASSPTDSGAAQYF,TGTGCCAGCAGCCCCACGGACAGTGGGGCAGCCCAGTACTTC
TRBD2,few,TRBJ2-1,TRBV30,CAWGLAGAGEFF,TGTGCCTGGGGACTAGCGGGAGCCGGAGAGTTCTTC
NA,NA,TRBJ2-7,TRBV28,CASHRLLDSYEQYF,TGTGCCAGCCATCGATTACTGGACAGCTACGAGCAGTACTTC
NA,NA,TRBJ2-3,TRBV18,CASSLNGLGDTQYF,TGTGCCAGCTCCCTAAACGGACTGGGAGATACGCAGTATTTT
NA,few,TRBJ1-1,TRBV5-1,CASSSRGNEGAFF,TGCGCCAGCAGCTCTCGCGGTAATGAAGGAGCTTTCTTT
TRBD2,few,TRBJ2-5,TRBV25-1,CASTPASGLVETQYF,TGTGCCAGCACCCCCGCTAGCGGGCTAGTCGAGACCCAGTACTTC
NA,few,TRBJ2-7,TRBV4-2,CASSQDGQDEQYF,TGTGCCAGCAGCCAAGATGGGCAGGACGAGCAGTACTTC
NA,NA,TRBJ2-1,TRBV28,CASLQGINNEQFF,TGTGCCAGCCTGCAGGGAATTAACAATGAGCAGTTCTTC
TRBD1,many,TRBJ2-1,TRBV5-6,CASSLALRQGVGEQFF,TGTGCCAGCAGCTTGGCCCTAAGACAGGGGGTAGGTGAGCAGTTCTTC
TRBD2,NA,TRBJ2-3,TRBV7-9,CAVQREGTDTQYF,TGTGCCGTTCAGCGGGAGGGCACAGATACGCAGTATTTT
NA,NA,TRBJ1-5,TRBV5-1,CASSLDGGISPQHF,TGCGCCAGCAGCTTGGATGGGGGGATCTCGCCCCAGCATTTT